This T cell receptor beta chain was identified during a study of control samples from healthy donors and cancer patients. Using immunoSEQ multiplex PCR, the repertoire was profiled, and TCRdb retains in-frame clones only, with some absent. The sample holds around 13,000 clones, approximately 93% seen once. The CDR3 is 12 amino acids. Germline V CDR1 and CDR2: ENHRY, SYGVKD. V was clipped by 0 bases and J by 8 bases, with 7 bases between them. Material: PBMCs. The clonotype originates from a man in his 70s with head and neck cancer. This chain connects TRBV10-3 to TRBJ1-1, with D uncertain. In DNA form, the CDR3 reads TGTGCCATCAGTGAGTCGCGGAGGGAAGCTTTCTTT. It translates to CAISESRREAFF.